This T cell receptor beta chain was sequenced during a study of blood T cell repertoires in COVID-19. Study in general: From the United States, Italy and Spain came samples of acute and convalescent COVID-19. PBMCs, B-cell-depleted T cells, or T cells were the source of the cDNA or gDNA that made up the material.

Original handling: Reference gene primer amplification gave nucleated cell count estimates. TCRdb keeps only in-frame clones here, not all; method: immunoSEQ multiplex PCR. V and J calls and clone size are those listed in that table; D and trimming were worked out from the DNA. In the table there are about 170,000 clones, 85% to 90% of which are singletons. Germline V CDR1 and CDR2: LGHNA, YNFKEQ. The V end lost 0 bases, the J end lost 8 bases, and 22 bases lay between the germline ends. The CDR3 runs to 17 residues. Patients of the Seattle cohort, enrolled during active infection, were followed longitudinally.

Specimen: peripheral blood. This TCR was sampled from an elderly woman with COVID-19, enrolled during active disease. This sequence joins TRBV4-2 and TRBJ1-2; D is unresolved. Here the CDR3 reads CASSQDLGSRVGGGYTF. The CDR3 DNA sequence: TGTGCCAGCAGCCAAGATCTTGGCAGCCGGGTGGGAGGGGGCTACACCTTC.